These 23 T cell receptor beta chains were all obtained from the same sample, sequenced in a study of blood T cells in healthy people across ages (dated by TCRdb to about 2015). Library method: 5' RACE. Sequencer: Illumina HiSeq 2500. A second PCR of roughly 7 to 12 cycles was run with a J-beta primer mix and a sample-barcoded 5' primer. Using fastp at Q25 and MiXCR, TCRdb reprocessed the public reads and kept productive beta chains. Rows merge per CDR3 protein into single entries with the most common DNA and genes. This sample gives some 1.5 million distinct CDR3 sequences in total; over 25% of them show up just once. The biggest ten clones account for 6.5% to 8.5% of the sample. The sequencing sample was made of blood. The source is a woman in her thirties in good health.

V usage is TRBV30 and J usage is TRBJ2-3; perhaps TRBD1 as D (5 bases). The CDR3 has 14 amino acids. V was trimmed by 0 bases and J by 1 base, leaving 8 bases between them. CDR1 is GTSNPN, CDR2 SVGIG, per germline (reference sequence). The CDR3 nucleotides read TGTGCCTGGAGTGTAGTAGGGGGCACAGATACGCAGTATTTT. As protein: CAWSVVGGTDTQYF.

Of note for this clonotype: A read error is possible here, since a much larger clone lies one base away. The chain recombines TRBV12-3 or TRBV12-4 with TRBJ2-1; D perhaps matches TRBD2 (5 bases). This CDR3 has 13 residues. V was cut by 8 bases and J by 10 bases, with 18 bases left in between. CDR3 residues: CASAVRAPYEQFF. The CDR3 DNA is TGTGCCAGCGCAGTGAGGGCCCCATACGAGCAGTTCTTC.

This clonotype was counted ten times or more. The chain is built from TRBV10-3 and TRBJ2-7; D ambiguous. Trimming took off 2 bases at V and 5 bases at J, with 7 bases between the two ends. Germline loops: CDR1 ENHRY, CDR2 SYGVKD. The CDR3 spans 12 residues. This CDR3 is CAISERQDEQYF. CDR3 nucleotide sequence: TGTGCCATCAGTGAGAGGCAGGACGAGCAGTACTTC.

The rearrangement uses TRBV6-6 and TRBJ1-5; D might be TRBD1 (6 bases). The CDR3 covers 15 residues. Germline V gene lookup returns CDR1 MNHNY and CDR2 SVGAGI (reference sequence). V was shortened by 5 bases and J by 2 bases, with 13 bases between the two germline ends. Here the CDR3 DNA reads TGTGCCAGCAGTCAAACAGGGCTCGGCAATCAGCCCCAGCATTTT. Translated: CASSQTGLGNQPQHF.

CDR3: CSVDGPIRETQYF. The CDR3 DNA is TGCAGCGTTGATGGTCCCATCAGGGAGACCCAGTACTTC. The chain is built from TRBV29-1 and TRBJ2-5; D is unclear. The CDR3 totals 13 residues. Germline V lookup: CDR1 SQVTM, CDR2 ANQGSEA. Deletions cut 3 bases from V and 5 bases from J, with 13 bases between.

This clonotype has more than one count but fewer than ten. The chain has TRBV7-9 and TRBJ1-1, with a possible D match to TRBD1 (5 bases). The V gene's germline CDR1 is SEHNR and CDR2 FQNEAQ (reference sequence). Trimming took off 7 bases at V and 3 bases at J, with 15 bases between the two ends. The CDR3 is 14 residues long. This CDR3 reads CASTLRGADTEAFF. As DNA, the CDR3 is TGTGCCAGCACTCTAAGAGGGGCAGACACTGAAGCTTTCTTT.

This clonotype was observed a handful of times. The chain recombines TRBV5-1 with TRBJ2-7; no firm D call. CDR3 length: 14 amino acids. Germline CDR1 reads SGHRS; CDR2 reads YFSETQ. Trimming cost V 0 bases and J 2 bases, with 9 bases left between them. In nucleotides, the CDR3 is TGCGCCAGCAGCTTGGAGAGAAGCCCCTACGAGCAGTACTTC. Residues: CASSLERSPYEQYF.

The chain recombines TRBV2 with TRBJ2-3; the D gene is possibly TRBD2 (5 bases). The CDR3 is made up of 13 amino acids. Trimming shortened V by 3 bases and J by 7 bases, and 11 bases separated the two germline ends. Germline values: CDR1 SNHLY, CDR2 FYNNEI. Here the CDR3 reads CASSEVPGNTQYF. DNA for the CDR3: TGTGCCAGCAGTGAGGTTCCGGGGAATACGCAGTATTTT.

Regarding this clonotype: Its ends do not fully match the called genes, so a read error is possible. The J gene is TRBJ2-7, the V gene TRBV12-3 or TRBV12-4; D may be TRBD1 (6 bases). This CDR3 region has 12 residues. The CDR3 loop reads CASSLQGNERYF. Written as DNA, the CDR3 is TGTGCCAGCAGTCTACAGGGAAACGAGCGGTACTTC.

This clonotype was seen a handful of times. This sequence joins TRBV5-1 and TRBJ2-3; 9 bases match TRBD2. Germline V gene data show CDR1 as SGHRS and CDR2 as YFSETQ. J gave up 0 bases and V 0 bases, and 8 bases lay outside the gene matches. The CDR3 contains 18 residues. The CDR3 DNA sequence: TGCGCCAGCAGCTTGGGAGCGGGGGGCCATACTAGCACAGATACGCAGTATTTT. Amino acid sequence: CASSLGAGGHTSTDTQYF.

The chain links TRBV27 to TRBJ1-5, with D tentatively TRBD1 (5 bases). Deletions cut 2 bases from V and 7 bases from J, with 15 bases between. The CDR3 runs to 15 residues. Germline CDR1 is MNHEY and CDR2 is SMNVEV (reference sequence). The CDR3, as DNA: TGTGCCAGCAGTTTAAACGGGCCTAGGGGACAGCCCCAGCATTTT. This sequence encodes CASSLNGPRGQPQHF.

The CDR3 sequence is CASSLVQAGNEQFF. The CDR3 nucleotides read TGTGCCAGCAGCTTAGTGCAGGCGGGAAATGAGCAGTTCTTC. The chain uses TRBV7-2 and TRBJ2-1; D is possibly TRBD2 (6 bases). Trimming took off 1 base at V and 7 bases at J, with 11 bases between the two ends. This CDR3 is 14 amino acids long. CDR1 and CDR2 (germline): SGHTA, FQGNSA.

V gene TRBV5-1 combines with J gene TRBJ1-2, with D uncertain. The CDR3 runs to 13 residues. Trimming cost V 0 bases and J 8 bases, with 11 bases left between them. In germline, CDR1 is SGHRS, CDR2 YFSETQ. CDR3 sequence: CASSLDRTSGYTF. In nucleotides, the CDR3 is TGCGCCAGCAGCTTGGACAGAACGAGCGGCTACACCTTC.

This clonotype was seen just once. The V call is TRBV5-5, the J call TRBJ1-1; 7 nucleotides agree with TRBD1. Germline CDR1 reads SGHKS; CDR2 reads YYEKEE (reference sequence). This CDR3 has 13 residues. Trimming cost V 7 bases and J 4 bases; bases outside gene matches: 7. In nucleotides, the CDR3 is TGTGCCAGCGGCTGGGGACAGAGCACTGAAGCTTTCTTT. Encoded protein: CASGWGQSTEAFF.

This clonotype was observed many times. The V gene is TRBV20-1, the J gene TRBJ2-1, with 11 bases fitting TRBD2. The CDR3 contains 13 residues. Per germline, CDR1 DFQATT and CDR2 SNEGSKA (reference sequence). The trim removed 5 bases at V and 4 bases at J, leaving 1 base unmatched. The CDR3 loop reads CSARLAGYNEQFF. For the CDR3, the DNA is TGCAGTGCTCGACTAGCGGGATACAATGAGCAGTTCTTC.

This clonotype was counted only a few times. J is TRBJ2-7 and V is TRBV20-1, with D possibly being TRBD1 or TRBD2 (5 bases each). The length of the CDR3 is 13 residues. Germline lookup yields CDR1 DFQATT and CDR2 SNEGSKA (reference sequence). Trimming removed 3 bases from V and 9 bases from J, with 18 bases in between. The CDR3 reads CSARGEGWDVQYF. CDR3 DNA sequence: TGCAGTGCTAGGGGCGAGGGGTGGGATGTGCAGTACTTC.

A few counts support this clonotype. The genes are TRBV5-6 and TRBJ1-6; D unresolved. This CDR3 is 16 amino acids long. Trimming stripped 4 bases from V and 9 bases from J, with 20 bases between. Germline-derived CDR1 and CDR2 are SGHDT and YYEEEE. CDR3 DNA: TGTGCCAGCAGCGGGCAGACCGGAGCCGTAGGTTCACCCCTCCACTTT. Residues: CASSGQTGAVGSPLHF.

Many counts were recorded for this clonotype. The genes are TRBV29-1 and TRBJ2-1, with 9 bases matching TRBD2. V lost 3 bases and J lost 6; bases outside the gene matches: 6. The CDR3 extends over 14 amino acids. Per the germline V gene, CDR1 is SQVTM and CDR2 is ANQGSEA. The CDR3 region has the DNA TGCAGCGTTGATCCGGGACTAGCATTCAATGAGCAGTTCTTC. Its translation: CSVDPGLAFNEQFF.

This clonotype was seen a few times. The CDR3 DNA follows: TGTGCCAGCAGCTTACCTAGCAGTGGACAAGGCAATGAGCAGTTCTTC. Protein product: CASSLPSSGQGNEQFF. The chain links TRBV7-2 to TRBJ2-1; TRBD1 or TRBD2 may be the D gene (5 bases each). V was cut by 2 bases and J by 6 bases, with 17 bases left in between. This CDR3 contains 16 residues. Germline V gene lookup returns CDR1 SGHTA and CDR2 FQGNSA.

This clonotype came up many times. V and J are TRBV6-5 and TRBJ1-2; D may be TRBD1 (6 bases). The germline gives CDR1 MNHEY, CDR2 SVGAGI. The ends were cut back, 2 bases at V and 7 bases at J, with 11 bases in the middle. This CDR3 has 13 residues. CDR3 coding DNA: TGTGCCAGCAGTTACGAGGGGGGGTCTGGCTACACCTTC. Protein sequence: CASSYEGGSGYTF.

This clonotype was counted many times. The chain recombines TRBV5-1 with TRBJ2-7; D is undetermined. Germline loops: CDR1 SGHRS, CDR2 YFSETQ. The CDR3 totals 14 residues. Deletions cut 0 bases from V and 4 bases from J, with 11 bases between. The CDR3: CASSLVAGKYEQYF. The DNA for the CDR3 is TGCGCCAGCAGCTTGGTGGCAGGAAAATACGAGCAGTACTTC.

This clonotype was counted many times. The genes are TRBV13 and TRBJ2-5, with D perhaps given as TRBD1 or TRBD2 (5 bases each). CDR1 is PRHDT, CDR2 FYEKMQ, per germline (reference sequence). The CDR3 runs to 15 residues. The ends were cut back, 7 bases at V and 5 bases at J, with 20 bases in the middle. The CDR3 sequence is CASTPGTAWEETQYF. CDR3 nucleotides: TGTGCCAGCACCCCAGGGACGGCCTGGGAGGAGACCCAGTACTTC.

This clonotype was seen repeatedly, ten times or more. The chain combines TRBV7-3 with TRBJ2-1, with D unclear. The V and J ends lost 4 bases and 10 bases respectively, with 11 bases between them. Germline V gives CDR1 SGHTA, CDR2 FQGTGA. This CDR3 region has 12 residues. In nucleotides, the CDR3 is TGTGCCAGCAGCTCGTCTGAGAGCGAGCAGTTCTTC. Residues: CASSSSESEQFF.